The clone carrying this T cell receptor beta chain was found many times. Its antigen is unidentified. TCRdb used MiXCR to reprocess the reads, holding one entry per CDR3 protein. The sample has some 300,000 distinct CDR3 sequences, about 13% seen once. Germline values: CDR1 SGHTA, CDR2 FQGTGA. Losses at the gene ends were 9 bases for V and 4 bases for J; bases not matched to a gene: 7. The CDR3 is 13 residues long. The data belong to a study of T cell repertoires in cytomegalovirus infection. Looking at the study overall: Both CMV infection and a matching HLA type were indicated by public TCR beta signatures.

Findings and caveats of the study: Clonotype analysis showed dominance of the ex vivo response by HLA-C-restricted CMV-specific TCR beta clonotypes.

The material sequenced was PBMCs. The gene calls are TRBV7-3 and TRBJ2-3; the match to TRBD2 covers 7 bases. The sequence was collected from a human donor in good health (CMV status not recorded). Some clones in this sample may be carry-over from other donors' samples. The CDR3 reads CASAAGAPDTQYF. In DNA, the CDR3 is TGTGCCAGTGCGGCGGGAGCTCCAGATACGCAGTATTTT. Filled out from reference TRBV7-3 and TRBJ2-3, the complete variable domain reads GAGVSQTPSNKVTEKGKYVELRCDPISGHTALYWYRQSLGQGPEFLIYFQGTGAADDSGLPNDRFFAVRPEGSVSTLKIQRTERGDSAVYLCASAAGAPDTQYFGPGTRLTVL.